This T cell receptor (beta chain) was recovered during a study of cytotoxic CD8 clonotypes in ibrutinib-treated CLL. Whole-study findings and limits: Lymph node repertoires were not studied, and sampling times were unmatched.

V shed 4 bases and J shed 0 bases, with 13 bases lying between them. Germline CDR1 and CDR2: MGHRA and YSYEKL. The CDR3 has 16 amino acids. Some clones are missing from TCRdb's copy, which holds only in-frame ones; the method was immunoSEQ multiplex PCR. Among some 200,000 clones listed, roughly 79% were seen once. Details on this clone: The target antigen is unknown.

The sequenced sample was PBMCs, obtained after 12 months of ibrutinib treatment. The TCR originated in a human donor with chronic lymphocytic leukemia. V gene TRBV4-1 combines with J gene TRBJ1-3; maybe TRBD1 (6 bases). CDR3 in amino acids: CASSLSGTRSGNTIYF. DNA of the CDR3: TGCGCCAGCAGCCTATCCGGGACACGCTCTGGAAACACCATATATTTT.